This TCR beta chain derives from a study of post-analysis software for immune sequencing data (dated by TCRdb to between 2014 and 2017). Regarding the complete study: Disease courses on record covered relapsing-remitting, secondary progressive and progressive-relapsing multiple sclerosis, though some patients had no subtype annotation. The multiple sclerosis patient repertoires were compared with about a dozen previously published healthy control repertoires from donors aged about 6 to 28 years. A subset of samples was prepared in parallel using single-end sample barcoding, then pooled and co-amplified after Illumina adapter ligation.

Libraries were prepared through PCR. The instrument given in TCRdb is Illumina HiSeq 2500. To reduce PCR and sequencing biases, unique molecular identifiers were incorporated into the TCR beta cDNA libraries. Every 1 to 10 million input T cells yielded approximately 500,000 cDNA molecules, meaning each molecule approximated one T cell. The same protocol used for the earlier healthy control dataset was applied to prepare and sequence the patient libraries. Within a given batch, samples were prepared together, multiplexed and sequenced on the same HiSeq lane. For the original study's pipeline: Raw barcoded reads were processed with MIGEC, and single-read molecular identifier groups were discarded before consensus assembly and CDR3 extraction. Clonotype tables were post-analysed with VDJtools, normalizing diversity by down-sampling all datasets to the smallest sample size. In repertoire overlap clustering, CDR3 amino acid sequences, but not nucleotide sequences, were matched to correct batch-related cross-sample contamination. TCRdb applied fastp at Q25 and MiXCR to the public reads, then kept only in-frame beta chains. Rows with one shared CDR3 protein collapse into an entry with the most common genes and DNA. The V and J calls, along with clone size, are taken from TCRdb and not from the paper's own processing. For this sample there are about 540,000 distinct CDR3 sequences; around 36% appear just once. The ten largest clones take up around 6.1% of the sample.

The investigation overall reported the following: Patients showed significantly higher frequencies than controls for about 5 TRBV segments, among them TRBV5-6, TRBV5-1 and TRBV20-1. The control group was slightly older than the multiple sclerosis patient group. Normalized Chao1 diversity was significantly lower in multiple sclerosis patients than controls, suggesting substantial peripheral T-cell clonal expansion. Direct clustering with F measure revealed strong co-clustering of samples prepared in the same batch, which led to a batch-effect correction.

To demonstrate the VDJtools post-analysis software, TCR beta repertoires were profiled from the peripheral blood of about 13 young patients with multiple sclerosis. The multiple sclerosis patients were children and adolescents between about 6 and 16 years of age. The V and J ends are trimmed by 4 bases and 5 bases, leaving 18 bases between them. From its cysteine to its phenylalanine, the CDR3 spans 15 amino acids. Left in the record is the CDR3 DNA by itself, 45 bases read in frame from the first base. CDR1 is given as SGHRS and CDR2 as YFSETQ, both from the germline V gene. Note on this clonotype: This receptor's antigen is unknown. The sample holds no much larger clone one base away, and base qualities are not on file.

Sequencing was performed on blood. Recombination linked TRBV5-1 to TRBJ2-5; the D gene lacks a confident call. This sequence was found in a girl aged 2-17 years with multiple sclerosis. The CDR3 corresponds to CASSPGPTSRETQYF. The sequenced DNA is TGCGCCAGCAGCCCCGGACCCACGAGCCGGGAGACCCAGTACTTC.